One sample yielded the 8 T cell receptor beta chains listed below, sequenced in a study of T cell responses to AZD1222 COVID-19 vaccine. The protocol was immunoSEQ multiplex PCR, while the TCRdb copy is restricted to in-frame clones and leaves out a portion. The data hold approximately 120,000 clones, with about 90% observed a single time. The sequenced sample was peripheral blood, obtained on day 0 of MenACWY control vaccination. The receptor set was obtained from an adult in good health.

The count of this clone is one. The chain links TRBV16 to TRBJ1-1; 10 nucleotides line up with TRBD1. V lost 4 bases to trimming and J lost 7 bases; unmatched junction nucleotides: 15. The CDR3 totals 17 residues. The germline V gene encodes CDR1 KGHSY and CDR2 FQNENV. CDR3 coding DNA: TGTGCCAGCAGCCCCATCACCGGGACAGGGGCCGGCGATGAAGCTTTCTTT. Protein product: CASSPITGTGAGDEAFF. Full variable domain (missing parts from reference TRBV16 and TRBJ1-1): GEEVAQTPKHLVRGEGQKAKLYCAPIKGHSYVFWYQQVLKNEFKFLISFQNENVFDETGMPKERFSAKCLPNSPCSLEIQATKLEDSAVYFCASSPITGTGAGDEAFFGQGTRLTVV.

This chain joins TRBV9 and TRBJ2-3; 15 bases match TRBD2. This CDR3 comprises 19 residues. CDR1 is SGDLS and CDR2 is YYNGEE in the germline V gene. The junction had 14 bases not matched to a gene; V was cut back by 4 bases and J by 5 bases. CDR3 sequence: CASSLTGTSGRTPQDTQYF. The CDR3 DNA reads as TGTGCCAGCAGCTTAACCGGGACTAGCGGGAGGACCCCTCAAGATACGCAGTATTTT.

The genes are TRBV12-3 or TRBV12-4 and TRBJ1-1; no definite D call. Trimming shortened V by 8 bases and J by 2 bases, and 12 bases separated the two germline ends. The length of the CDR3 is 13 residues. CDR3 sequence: CASHGQTNTEAFF. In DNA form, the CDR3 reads TGTGCCAGCCATGGGCAGACTAACACTGAAGCTTTCTTT.

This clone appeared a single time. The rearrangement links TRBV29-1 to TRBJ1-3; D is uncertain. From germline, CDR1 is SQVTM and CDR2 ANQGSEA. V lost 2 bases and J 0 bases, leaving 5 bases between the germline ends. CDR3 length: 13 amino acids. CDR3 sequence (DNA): TGCAGCGTTGAAAAGGACTCTGGAAACACCATATATTTT. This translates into CSVEKDSGNTIYF.

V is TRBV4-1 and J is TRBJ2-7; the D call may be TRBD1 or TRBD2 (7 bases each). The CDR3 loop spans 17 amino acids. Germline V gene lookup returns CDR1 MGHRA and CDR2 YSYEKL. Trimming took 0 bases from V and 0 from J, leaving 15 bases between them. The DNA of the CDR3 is TGCGCCAGCAGCCAAGAATTGGACAGGACTAGCTCCTACGAGCAGTACTTC. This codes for CASSQELDRTSSYEQYF.

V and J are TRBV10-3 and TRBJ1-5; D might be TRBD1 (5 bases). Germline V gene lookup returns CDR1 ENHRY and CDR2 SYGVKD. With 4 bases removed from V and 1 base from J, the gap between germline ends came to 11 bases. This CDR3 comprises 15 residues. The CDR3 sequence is CAISGGAESNQPQHF. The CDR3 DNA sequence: TGTGCCATCAGTGGAGGGGCGGAAAGCAATCAGCCCCAGCATTTT.

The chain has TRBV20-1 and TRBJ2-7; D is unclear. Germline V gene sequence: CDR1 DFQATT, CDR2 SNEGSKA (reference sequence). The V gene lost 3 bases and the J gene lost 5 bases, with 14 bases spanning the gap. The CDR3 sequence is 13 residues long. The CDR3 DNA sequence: TGCAGTGCTAGTCACCAAAAAACCAACGAGCAGTACGTC. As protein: CSASHQKTNEQYV.

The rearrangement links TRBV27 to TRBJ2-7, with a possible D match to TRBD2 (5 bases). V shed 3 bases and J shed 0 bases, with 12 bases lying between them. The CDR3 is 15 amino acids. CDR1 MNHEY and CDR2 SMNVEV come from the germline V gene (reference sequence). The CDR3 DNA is TGTGCCAGCAGTTTGATCCGGGGATCCTCCTACGAGCAGTACTTC. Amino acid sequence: CASSLIRGSSYEQYF.